This TCR beta chain stems from a study of T cell clonotyping in hematopoietic cell transplantation. Trimming removed 10 bases at V and 7 bases at J, with 13 bases between. Germline V gives CDR1 MDHEN, CDR2 SYDVKM. The CDR3 runs to 11 residues. Produced via immunoSEQ multiplex PCR; TCRdb's table is partial and in-frame only. The data contain 49,000 or so clones, roughly 85% of them singletons. This sample's time point: recipient sample about 28 days before transplant, after cytoreduction. This chain connects TRBV28 to TRBJ2-5; unclear D gene. This TCR came from a man aged 55-75 years with myelodysplastic syndrome. Some clones in this sample may be carry-over from other donors' samples. The sample was peripheral blood mononuclear cells, taken before stem cell transplant. The CDR3 protein is CATLLFGTQYF. In DNA, the CDR3 is TGTGCCACCCTCCTCTTTGGGACCCAGTACTTC.